This TCR beta chain was recorded in a study of T cells after yellow fever vaccination. Study details: Low-cell-number fractions underwent preparation using SMART-Seq v4 Ultra Low Input. Study conclusions and caveats: The secondary response was weaker, and its peak arrived faster, on day 5 versus 15.

In its sample, this clonotype was seen a few times. Antigen specificity is unknown. One entry per CDR3 protein results from TCRdb running MiXCR on the 5' RACE reads. The repertoire holds about 150,000 distinct CDR3 sequences, with less than 8.5% as singletons. The sample in question was CD4+ T cells sorted from PBMCs, obtained 10 days after the yellow fever booster vaccination. The sequence derives from a man aged 25 to 40 who received the YFV17D yellow fever vaccine.

The CDR3 nucleotides read TGTGCCAGCACCTTTGGGGGAGTCTACGAGCAGTACTTC. Translating gives CASTFGGVYEQYF. The rearrangement uses TRBV12-3 or TRBV12-4 and TRBJ2-7; D may be TRBD1 or TRBD2 (5 bases each). With 7 bases removed from V and 3 bases from J, the gap between germline ends came to 13 bases. This CDR3 region has 13 residues.